The 17 T cell receptor beta chains given below trace back to one sample, sequenced in a study of neoadjuvant anti-PD-1 for oral cavity cancer. Time point in this sample: after neoadjuvant nivolumab, at surgical resection. Sequencing was performed with immunoSEQ multiplex PCR; in TCRdb, only in-frame clones are kept and a portion is missing. The table records nearly 15,000 clones, roughly two fifths of them present only once. Source: tumor tissue, taken after nivolumab (anti-PD-1) treatment. These receptors came from a person aged 35 to 85 with oral cavity squamous cell carcinoma.

The rearrangement uses TRBV6-6 and TRBJ1-1, with 12 bases identical to TRBD1. Germline V gene data show CDR1 as MNHNY and CDR2 as SVGAGI (reference sequence). The CDR3 is made up of 16 amino acids. Trimming at V came to 6 bases and at J to 4 bases, leaving 9 bases not matched to a gene. The CDR3 reads CASSAGTGGGFTEAFF. The CDR3 DNA sequence: TGTGCCAGCAGCGCCGGGACAGGGGGCGGGTTCACTGAAGCTTTCTTT.

The genes are TRBV6-5 and TRBJ2-7, with D hard to call. Germline V gene sequence: CDR1 MNHEY, CDR2 SVGAGI. V was shortened by 7 bases and J by 2 bases, with 9 bases between the two germline ends. The CDR3 is 12 residues long. The CDR3: CASKAVTYEQYF. The CDR3 nucleotides read TGTGCCAGCAAAGCAGTCACCTACGAGCAGTACTTC.

This clone was counted between two and nine times. The chain is built from TRBV7-9 and TRBJ1-1; TRBD1 agrees at 9 bases. The CDR3 is 15 residues long. The trim removed 4 bases at V and 0 bases at J, leaving 3 bases unmatched. In germline, CDR1 is SEHNR, CDR2 FQNEAQ (reference sequence). The CDR3 DNA sequence: TGTGCCAGCAGCTCGGGACAGGGTCTGAACACTGAAGCTTTCTTT. Its protein product is CASSSGQGLNTEAFF.

The J gene is TRBJ1-1, the V gene TRBV6-6; 8 nucleotides line up with TRBD1. Germline values: CDR1 MNHNY, CDR2 SVGAGI (reference sequence). V shed 5 bases and J 1 base; nucleotides not matched to a gene: 6. The CDR3 runs to 15 residues. The CDR3: CASSPNRGKNTEAFF. The CDR3, as DNA: TGTGCCAGCAGTCCTAACAGGGGGAAGAACACTGAAGCTTTCTTT.

The V and J genes are TRBV7-9 and TRBJ1-2; D perhaps matches TRBD1 (5 bases). In germline, CDR1 is SEHNR, CDR2 FQNEAQ (reference sequence). The germline V and J ends were trimmed by 4 bases and 8 bases, with 17 bases remaining between them. The CDR3 consists of 14 residues. The CDR3 DNA reads TGTGCCAGCAGCTACCACCTGGGGGAGGACGGCTACACCTTC. It yields the protein CASSYHLGEDGYTF.

In its sample, this clone was seen once. The V and J genes are TRBV7-2 and TRBJ1-2; 11 bases are a match to TRBD1. V was pared by 1 base and J by 6 bases, with 1 base of the junction left unmatched. The germline V gene has CDR1 SGHTA and CDR2 FQGNSA. This CDR3 has 14 amino acids. In DNA form, the CDR3 reads TGTGCCAGCAGCTTAGGGACAGGGGGCCATGGCTACACCTTC. Translated, it gives CASSLGTGGHGYTF.

The J gene is TRBJ2-2, the V gene TRBV12-5; 8 bases align to TRBD1. The J segment lost 5 bases and the V segment lost 6 bases, leaving 11 bases of the junction unmatched. CDR1 and CDR2 from the germline V gene are LGHNT and FRNRAP. The CDR3 has 16 residues. CDR3 nucleotides: TGTGCTAGTGGCCCCGCTACAGGGGGTCTTACCGGGGAGCTGTTTTTT. Translated: CASGPATGGLTGELFF.

This chain uses TRBV29-1 with TRBJ1-5; TRBD1 matches 8 bases. Looked up from germline, CDR1 is SQVTM and CDR2 is ANQGSEA. The CDR3 is made up of 15 amino acids. J gave up 1 base and V 5 bases, and 7 bases lay outside the gene matches. The CDR3 region has the DNA TGCAGCGTTTCACAGGGGGGCGGGAGCAATCAGCCCCAGCATTTT. This sequence encodes CSVSQGGGSNQPQHF.

The chain uses TRBV6-1 and TRBJ2-5; 7 positions match TRBD1. Losses at the gene ends were 7 bases for V and 2 bases for J; bases not matched to a gene: 7. The CDR3 length is 14 residues. CDR1 and CDR2 from the germline V gene are MNHNS and SASEGT. CDR3: CASTLQGVQETQYF. Written as DNA, the CDR3 is TGTGCCAGCACCCTCCAGGGGGTACAAGAGACCCAGTACTTC.

As DNA, the CDR3 is TGTGCCAGCTCGAGCGGGGGCCATAGCACAGATACGCAGTATTTT. Encoded protein: CASSSGGHSTDTQYF. This chain uses TRBV18 with TRBJ2-3; the match to TRBD2 covers 8 bases. After removal of 6 bases from V and 0 bases from J, the junction contained 5 bases not matched to a gene. The CDR3 is 15 residues long. Germline V gene lookup returns CDR1 KGHSH and CDR2 LQKENI. The whole variable domain, remainder taken from reference TRBV18 and TRBJ2-3, is NAGVMQNPRHLVRRRGQEARLRCSPMKGHSHVYWYRQLPEEGLKFMVYLQKENIIDESGMPKERFSAEFPKEGPSILRIQQVVRGDSAAYFCASSSGGHSTDTQYFGPGTRLTVL.

This chain connects TRBV10-3 to TRBJ1-2, with no clear D. This CDR3 has 13 residues. Per the germline V gene, CDR1 is ENHRY and CDR2 is SYGVKD. With 3 bases removed from V and 6 bases from J, the gap between germline ends came to 11 bases. CDR3 bases: TGTGCCATCAGTGATACGGGATGGGATGGCTACACCTTC. Translated, it gives CAISDTGWDGYTF.

The J gene is TRBJ2-6, the V gene TRBV19, with 9 positions matching TRBD1. With 7 bases clipped from V and 2 bases from J, the junction kept 12 bases outside the gene matches. Germline CDR1 LNHDA, CDR2 SQIVND (reference sequence). CDR3 size: 18 residues. The CDR3 DNA reads as TGTGCCAGTACCAACCCCGGGACAGGGTTGGCTGGGGCCAACGTCCTGACTTTC. Protein product: CASTNPGTGLAGANVLTF.

The rearrangement links TRBV6-5 to TRBJ1-2, with 8 bases that match TRBD1. This CDR3 contains 12 residues. V trimming: 5 bases; J trimming: 4 bases; junction bases outside the gene matches: 0. Germline-derived CDR1 and CDR2 are MNHEY and SVGAGI. CDR3 in amino acids: CASSGQGYGYTF. As DNA, the CDR3 is TGTGCCAGCAGTGGACAGGGCTATGGCTACACCTTC.

This clone was seen a few times. The DNA for the CDR3 is TGCGCCAGCAGTGAGTCCCGCTCAGGGGGCAATGAGCAGTTCTTC. Protein sequence: CASSESRSGGNEQFF. The V call is TRBV10-1, the J call TRBJ2-1; 7 nucleotides line up with TRBD1. The ends lost 0 bases at V and 6 bases at J; junction bases unmatched: 5. The CDR3 is made up of 15 amino acids. CDR1 and CDR2 (germline): WNHNN, SYGVQD (reference sequence).

The gene calls are TRBV25-1 and TRBJ2-7; TRBD2 is a possible D gene (5 bases). The CDR3 has 15 residues. The germline V and J ends were trimmed by 1 base and 6 bases, with 16 bases remaining between them. Germline V gene data show CDR1 as MGHDK and CDR2 as SYGVNS. CDR3 nucleotide sequence: TGTGCCAGCAGTGAATTAATAGTCGAAAGCGGCGAGCAGTACTTC. This gives the protein CASSELIVESGEQYF.

This clone was found once. The chain recombines TRBV5-8 with TRBJ1-4; D might be TRBD1 (5 bases). CDR1 SGHTS and CDR2 YDEGEE come from the germline V gene. The CDR3 sequence is 16 residues long. V dropped 4 bases and J dropped 3 bases, with 16 bases sitting between them. CDR3 sequence reads: CASSIGTQAANEKLFF. DNA of the CDR3: TGTGCCAGCAGCATAGGGACCCAAGCCGCTAATGAAAAACTGTTTTTT.

The chain carries TRBV4-3 and TRBJ2-2, with a tentative D call TRBD1 (6 bases). This CDR3 is built from 18 residues. Germline CDR1 is LGHNA and CDR2 is YSLEER. Between the trimmed V and J ends, which lost 0 bases and 4 bases, there was a span of 18 bases. DNA of the CDR3: TGCGCCAGCAGCCAAGATTGGGTTTGGGACACTAGCACCGGGGAGCTGTTTTTT. It is translated as CASSQDWVWDTSTGELFF.